The next 29 T cell receptor beta chains were all read from a single sample in a study of blood T cell repertoires in COVID-19. TCRdb keeps only in-frame clones here, not all; method: immunoSEQ multiplex PCR. This sample has around 200,000 clones, with more than 60% found just once. Sequences were obtained from peripheral blood. The receptors shown here come from a middle-aged man who had recovered from COVID-19.

CDR3 protein: CASSLAGARGSTANYGYTF. The DNA for the CDR3 is TGTGCCAGCAGCTTAGCGGGTGCCAGAGGGTCTACAGCTAACTATGGCTACACCTTC. V and J are TRBV7-8 and TRBJ1-2; no clear D. The CDR3 is 19 amino acids. V was pared by 0 bases and J by 0 bases, with 20 bases between. Germline V CDR1 and CDR2: SGHVS, FQNEAQ.

The J gene is TRBJ2-5, the V gene TRBV11-2; 8 nucleotides line up with TRBD2. This CDR3 is 15 amino acids long. Looked up from germline, CDR1 is SGHAT and CDR2 is FQNNGV. The V segment lost 1 base and the J segment 5 bases; nucleotides outside the gene matches: 6. CDR3 bases: TGTGCCAGCAGCTTAGTGGTTGGCGGGAGGGAGACCCAGTACTTC. It encodes CASSLVVGGRETQYF.

This chain joins TRBV19 and TRBJ1-2; TRBD1 aligns across 8 bases. There are 15 residues in the CDR3. CDR1 is LNHDA and CDR2 is SQIVND in the germline V gene (reference sequence). The trim removed 4 bases at V and 2 bases at J, leaving 6 bases unmatched. The CDR3 DNA reads TGTGCCAGTAGTACACCGACAGGGGAGAACTATGGCTACACCTTC. Encoded protein: CASSTPTGENYGYTF.

Only a few counts were recorded for this clone. The chain recombines TRBV7-9 with TRBJ1-3; D remains ambiguous. The germline V gene has CDR1 SEHNR and CDR2 FQNEAQ (reference sequence). V was clipped by 7 bases and J by 1 base, with 5 bases between them. The CDR3 has 12 residues. CDR3 nucleotide sequence: TGTGCCAGCATTCAATCTGGAAACACCATATATTTT. Amino acids: CASIQSGNTIYF. Full variable domain (remainder filled in from reference TRBV7-9 and TRBJ1-3): DTGVSQNPRHKITKRGQNVTFRCDPISEHNRLYWYRQTLGQGPEFLTYFQNEAQLEKSRLLSDRFSAERPKGSFSTLEIQRTEQGDSAMYLCASIQSGNTIYFGEGSWLTVV.

The J gene is TRBJ2-5, the V gene TRBV5-4; possibly TRBD2 for D (5 bases). This CDR3 comprises 15 residues. Germline V lookup: CDR1 SGHNT, CDR2 YYREEE (reference sequence). V was shortened by 2 bases and J by 5 bases, with 16 bases between the two germline ends. CDR3 in amino acids: CASSLGFRGGETQYF. Written as DNA, the CDR3 is TGTGCCAGCAGCTTAGGGTTCCGCGGCGGGGAGACCCAGTACTTC.

This rearrangement joins TRBV18 to TRBJ2-1; TRBD1 is a possible D gene (5 bases). Trimming left V 3 bases short and J 7 bases short, with 13 bases between. This CDR3 region has 14 residues. Germline-derived CDR1 and CDR2 are KGHSH and LQKENI. CDR3 bases: TGTGCCAGCTCACCCTTGGCAGGGTCAAATGAGCAGTTCTTC. This encodes CASSPLAGSNEQFF.

The chain combines TRBV11-3 with TRBJ1-1; 7 bases are shared with TRBD1. J lost 6 bases, V lost 3 bases, and 7 bases had no gene match. The CDR3 sequence is 14 residues long. Germline V CDR1 and CDR2: SGHNT, YENEEA. The CDR3 sequence: CASSFRQGNPEAFF. The CDR3 DNA follows: TGTGCCAGCAGCTTTAGACAGGGAAATCCTGAAGCTTTCTTT. Full variable domain (missing parts from reference TRBV11-3 and TRBJ1-1): EAGVVQSPRYKIIEKKQPVAFWCNPISGHNTLYWYLQNLGQGPELLIRYENEEAVDDSQLPKDRFSAERLKGVDSTLKIQPAELGDSAVYLCASSFRQGNPEAFFGQGTRLTVV.

This clone turned up a few times. This rearrangement joins TRBV6-5 to TRBJ1-1; tentative D call: TRBD1 (5 bases). The CDR3 runs to 13 residues. The V end was cut by 7 bases, the J end by 0 bases, with 9 bases between. Germline assignment: CDR1 MNHEY and CDR2 SVGAGI. This CDR3 reads CASINRMNTEAFF. The CDR3 DNA reads TGTGCCAGCATTAACAGGATGAACACTGAAGCTTTCTTT.

The genes are TRBV6-5 and TRBJ2-7; D gene ambiguous. Germline V CDR1 and CDR2: MNHEY, SVGAGI. The CDR3 totals 14 residues. The V gene lost 6 bases and the J gene lost 3 bases, with 15 bases spanning the gap. CDR3 loop: CASRKSRKIYEQYF. CDR3 sequence (DNA): TGTGCCAGCAGAAAAAGCAGGAAAATCTACGAGCAGTACTTC.

The gene calls are TRBV4-1 and TRBJ2-2; D remains ambiguous. The V end was cut by 1 base, the J end by 7 bases, with 10 bases between. Per the germline V gene, CDR1 is MGHRA and CDR2 is YSYEKL. CDR3 length equals 14 residues. CDR3 in amino acids: CASSQGEAYGELFF. The CDR3 DNA sequence: TGCGCCAGCAGCCAAGGCGAGGCATACGGGGAGCTGTTTTTT.

This clone turned up a few times. The CDR3 protein is CASSQDSGQTYGYTF. DNA for the CDR3: TGTGCCAGCAGCCAAGACTCGGGACAAACCTATGGCTACACCTTC. The chain recombines TRBV14 with TRBJ1-2; D is possibly TRBD1 (6 bases). With 0 bases removed from V and 4 bases from J, the gap between germline ends came to 12 bases. The CDR3 loop spans 15 amino acids. From germline, CDR1 is SGHDN and CDR2 FVKESK.

V gene TRBV12-3 or TRBV12-4 combines with J gene TRBJ2-1; D possibly corresponds to TRBD2 (5 bases). The V end lost 1 base, the J end lost 7 bases, and 8 bases lay between the germline ends. There are 13 residues in the CDR3. CDR3 in amino acids: CASSLERGNEQFF. The CDR3 DNA is TGTGCCAGCAGTTTAGAACGAGGGAATGAGCAGTTCTTC.

A remark on this clone: Other DNA sequences from this sample encode an identical CDR3 as well. The chain combines TRBV6-5 with TRBJ2-7, with unresolved D. V lost 0 bases and J 0 bases, leaving 9 bases between the germline ends. CDR1 and CDR2 from the germline V gene are MNHEY and SVGAGI. CDR3 length: 15 amino acids. The CDR3 DNA is TGTGCCAGCAGTTACTCGGCAAGGAGCTCCTACGAGCAGTACTTC. Amino acids: CASSYSARSSYEQYF.

The chain recombines TRBV11-2 with TRBJ1-4; D gene ambiguous. V dropped 5 bases and J dropped 10 bases, with 14 bases sitting between them. The CDR3 is 13 amino acids. In germline, CDR1 is SGHAT, CDR2 FQNNGV. In nucleotides, the CDR3 is TGTGCCAGCAGCCAAAGCGGCGAAGGAAAACTGTTTTTT. Translated: CASSQSGEGKLFF.

This clone was seen more than once but under ten times. This chain links TRBV7-3 with TRBJ2-2; possibly TRBD2 for D (6 bases). Germline V gives CDR1 SGHTA, CDR2 FQGTGA. V was shortened by 4 bases and J by 6 bases, with 15 bases between the two germline ends. The CDR3 contains 15 residues. As DNA, the CDR3 is TGTGCCAGCAGCTCCCACGGCGCTAGCGCCGGGGAGCTGTTTTTT. The encoded protein is CASSSHGASAGELFF.

J is TRBJ1-6 and V is TRBV7-8; D is unclear. Germline loops: CDR1 SGHVS, CDR2 FQNEAQ. This CDR3 spans 15 amino acids. V shed 3 bases and J shed 1 base, with 7 bases lying between them. CDR3 bases: TGTGCCAGCAGCTTCGGGTTTTCCTATAATTCACCCCTCCACTTT. This sequence encodes CASSFGFSYNSPLHF.

This rearrangement joins TRBV10-3 to TRBJ1-6; D ambiguous. Germline lookup yields CDR1 ENHRY and CDR2 SYGVKD. V lost 8 bases, J lost 7 bases, and 12 bases lay in between. This CDR3 has 13 residues. CDR3 loop: CAIQARENSPLHF. The DNA of the CDR3 is TGTGCCATCCAAGCGCGGGAGAATTCACCCCTCCACTTT.

This chain's CDR3 is CASSQDRRDGYTF. DNA for the CDR3: TGCGCCAGCAGCCAAGATCGGAGGGATGGCTACACCTTC. This chain links TRBV4-3 with TRBJ1-2; D unclear. In germline, CDR1 is LGHNA, CDR2 YSLEER. The CDR3 is 13 residues long. V gave up 0 bases and J gave up 6 bases, with 8 bases separating them.

The chain's CDR3 is CASSQDLVDTQYF. The CDR3, as DNA: TGTGCCAGCAGCCAAGATCTCGTAGATACGCAGTATTTT. J is TRBJ2-3 and V is TRBV4-2; D remains ambiguous. CDR3 size: 13 residues. Germline V gene sequence: CDR1 LGHNA, CDR2 YNFKEQ. Trimming stripped 0 bases from V and 5 bases from J, with 6 bases between.

V usage is TRBV5-1 and J usage is TRBJ1-1; 7 nucleotides match TRBD1. After removal of 1 base from V and 5 bases from J, the junction contained 5 bases not matched to a gene. Germline V gives CDR1 SGHRS, CDR2 YFSETQ. The CDR3 sequence is 14 residues long. This CDR3 reads CASSLTGVGTEAFF. As DNA, the CDR3 is TGCGCCAGCAGCTTGACAGGGGTTGGGACTGAAGCTTTCTTT.

The chain couples TRBV5-4 to TRBJ2-4, with 11 bases aligning to TRBD2. V gave up 1 base and J gave up 3 bases; unmatched junction bases: 3. The CDR3 sequence is 16 residues long. Germline lookup yields CDR1 SGHNT and CDR2 YYREEE (reference sequence). In DNA, the CDR3 is TGTGCCAGCAGCTTGATGACTAGCGGGAACAAAAACATTCAGTACTTC. Translation gives CASSLMTSGNKNIQYF. Full variable domain (missing parts from reference TRBV5-4 and TRBJ2-4): ETGVTQSPTHLIKTRGQQVTLRCSSQSGHNTVSWYQQALGQGPQFIFQYYREEENGRGNFPPRFSGLQFPNYSSELNVNALELDDSALYLCASSLMTSGNKNIQYFGAGTRLSVL.

The rearrangement links TRBV12-1 to TRBJ2-1; TRBD2, the table's D call, was not compared with the DNA. TRBV12-1 is a documented pseudogene. The CDR3 spans 18 residues. This chain's CDR3 is CASSPPPGLAGPYNEQFF. The DNA of the CDR3 is TGTGCCAGCAGCCCCCCACCCGGACTAGCGGGACCCTACAATGAGCAGTTCTTC.

J is TRBJ1-2 and V is TRBV5-1; the match to TRBD1 covers 8 bases. The CDR3 has 15 residues. With 0 bases clipped from V and 6 bases from J, the junction kept 7 bases outside the gene matches. CDR1 SGHRS and CDR2 YFSETQ come from the germline V gene. CDR3 region: CASSLEGQAMNGYTF. The DNA of the CDR3 is TGCGCCAGCAGCTTGGAGGGACAGGCGATGAATGGCTACACCTTC.

The CDR3 here is CASSLSSGRYNEQFF. The CDR3 DNA follows: TGTGCCAGCAGTTTGTCTAGCGGGAGATACAATGAGCAGTTCTTC. The J gene is TRBJ2-1, the V gene TRBV2; 10 nucleotides align to TRBD2. Germline assignment: CDR1 SNHLY and CDR2 FYNNEI. J was trimmed by 4 bases and V by 5 bases; bases with no gene match: 5. CDR3 length: 15 residues.

The chain links TRBV7-9 to TRBJ1-1; 9 nucleotides line up with TRBD1. V lost 5 bases and J lost 1; bases outside the gene matches: 5. This CDR3 region has 15 residues. Looked up from germline, CDR1 is SEHNR and CDR2 is FQNEAQ (reference sequence). The CDR3 spells CASSRTGGANTEAFF. The CDR3 DNA follows: TGTGCCAGCAGCCGAACAGGGGGCGCGAACACTGAAGCTTTCTTT.

The chain joins TRBV11-2 to TRBJ2-7; 14 positions agree with TRBD2. The germline V gene has CDR1 SGHAT and CDR2 FQNNGV. Trimming at V came to 5 bases and at J to 9 bases, leaving 6 bases not matched to a gene. This CDR3 has 14 residues. The CDR3: CASSPGTSGGLQYF. The CDR3 DNA is TGTGCCAGCAGCCCGGGGACTAGCGGGGGACTGCAGTACTTC.

This clone has only a few counts. J is TRBJ2-7 and V is TRBV7-2, with D unclear. The CDR3 totals 13 residues. Looked up from germline, CDR1 is SGHTA and CDR2 is FQGNSA. Between the trimmed V and J ends, which lost 2 bases and 3 bases, there was a span of 8 bases. Here the CDR3 reads CASSLHLSYEQYF. Here the CDR3 DNA reads TGTGCCAGCAGCTTACATCTGAGCTACGAGCAGTACTTC.

This clone was picked up a small number of times. The V call is TRBV7-9, the J call TRBJ2-3; 8 bases align to TRBD2. V was clipped by 6 bases and J by 0 bases; unmatched bases: 11. In germline, CDR1 is SEHNR, CDR2 FQNEAQ (reference sequence). This CDR3 spans 17 amino acids. The CDR3 region is CASRAPPASGSTDTQYF. In nucleotides, the CDR3 is TGTGCCAGCAGGGCCCCCCCGGCTAGCGGGAGCACAGATACGCAGTATTTT.

The rearrangement uses TRBV27 and TRBJ2-7; a weak D match, TRBD1 (5 bases). V lost 5 bases, J lost 0 bases, and 8 bases lay in between. CDR3 length: 13 amino acids. Germline V gene sequence: CDR1 MNHEY, CDR2 SMNVEV (reference sequence). The CDR3 region has the DNA TGTGCCAGCAGTGCCACAGGCTCCTACGAGCAGTACTTC. The encoded protein is CASSATGSYEQYF.